This T cell receptor beta chain was retrieved from a study of long-term antiretroviral therapy in people with HIV. Study summary: The earliest samples came about a decade before the 2015 immediate-ART recommendation.

Notes on the study in general: Whereas controls had wider CDR3 length ranges, HIV repertoires had narrower ones. Clonotypes expanded prior to ART showed repertoire dominance at all sampled time points.

In regard to this clone: The antigen is undetermined.

CDR3 size: 15 residues. Germline V gene lookup returns CDR1 SGHAT and CDR2 FQNNGV. V lost 5 bases, J lost 5 bases, and 11 bases stayed unmatched. Researchers report immunoSEQ v3.0 was run at survey level. The repertoire was sequenced with immunoSEQ multiplex PCR; TCRdb's copy has only in-frame clones and lacks some. Found here are under 25,000 clones, around nine tenths of them singletons; the top ten hold more than 9%. The chain couples TRBV11-2 to TRBJ2-5, with 7 bases fitting TRBD1. The receptor was isolated from a middle-aged man with HIV. The sequencing used unsorted PBMCs, collected 0.5 years after starting antiretroviral therapy. The CDR3 region has the DNA TGTGCCAGCAGCAAAGCCAACAGGGGATTGGAGACCCAGTACTTC. Translation gives CASSKANRGLETQYF.